The entry below describes one T cell receptor beta chain. Its antigen has not been determined. It has no much larger one-base neighbor in the sample; base qualities were not kept. To sequence the TCRbeta CDR3 region, genomic DNA was isolated from the sorted cells. The immunoSEQ Assay was used for sequencing of TCRbeta CDR3 regions. Sourced from immuneACCESS, this table was stored by TCRdb with only in-frame sequences that have V and J called. A share of the clones is absent; for the studies checked, an unresolved V gene accounts for under half, and the remainder has no known explanation. The sample records over 50,000 clones, approximately 83% of which are singletons. Together, the top ten hold 12% of the sample. In the germline V gene, CDR1 corresponds to SGDLS and CDR2 to YYNGEE. From the cysteine through the phenylalanine, the CDR3 covers 15 amino acids. The entry retains the CDR3 DNA only, 45 bases that are in frame from base 1. V drops 0 bases and J drops 1 base, leaving 10 bases in between.

Patients with autoimmune disease history or receiving systemic immunosuppression were excluded from the trial. Peripheral blood for TCR sequencing was collected from all dose cohorts at baseline, on cycle 4 day 1, and on cycle 7 day 1. Samples were obtained from an open-label, multicenter, first-in-human phase I dose-escalation trial of ivuxolimab. Adults with locally advanced or metastatic melanoma, renal cell carcinoma, hepatocellular carcinoma or head and neck squamous cell carcinoma were enrolled in the trial. CD4+ and CD8+ T cells were sorted separately from peripheral blood before TCR sequencing. This specimen belongs to a study of OX40 agonist ivuxolimab in advanced cancers. About the study as a whole: The costimulatory receptor OX40 (CD134) was targeted by ivuxolimab, a fully human IgG2 agonistic monoclonal antibody. Among the roughly 54 dose-escalation patients, around 20 had hepatocellular carcinoma, approximately 15 melanoma, 9 renal cell carcinoma and 9 head and neck cancer. Partial responses occurred in three dose-escalation patients, of whom one had hepatocellular carcinoma and two had cutaneous melanoma. Intravenous ivuxolimab was administered to patients every 2 weeks at six dose levels: 0.01, 0.1, 0.3, 1.5, 3 and 10 mg/kg. Peripheral TCRbeta sequencing was intended to test whether TCR sequence diversity was altered and clonal T-cell expansion was caused by ivuxolimab. A male proportion of nearly 85% and a mean age of roughly 58 years, ranging from about 20 to 85, were recorded for the dose-escalation cohort. The paper covers the monotherapy dose-escalation part of the phase I ivuxolimab trial, which included N of about 51 patients. Patients were allowed to have had prior anti-PD-1, anti-PD-L1 or anti-CTLA-4 therapy, and 40% of the dose-escalation patients had previously received checkpoint inhibitors. The paper as a whole reports these results and caveats: The antigen specificity of the clonally expanded peripheral T cells was not determined. At doses of 0.1 to 3.0 mg/kg, clonal expansion of both CD4+ and CD8+ T cells in blood was seen between baseline and week 6. Low levels of normalized T-cell clonal expansion were also shown by some nonresponding patients. In partial responders in the 0.1-3.0 mg/kg groups, normalized peripheral clonal expansion was found to be among the lowest, especially among CD8+ T cells. After ivuxolimab, expanded clones were on average more numerous among CD8+ T cells than among CD4+ T cells.

The clonotype originates from an adult with an advanced solid tumor such as melanoma, head and neck, liver or kidney cancer. The chain uses TRBV9 and TRBJ1-1, with the D segment identity uncertain. Sample: CD4+ or CD8+ T cells sorted from blood, taken in a trial of the OX40 agonist ivuxolimab. In nucleotide form, the sequence is TGTGCCAGCAGCGTAGACGGGGTCTCGAACACTGAAGCTTTCTTT. The resulting protein is CASSVDGVSNTEAFF.